Each of the 15 T cell receptor beta chains below was sequenced from the same sample in a study of early T cells in non-severe SARS-CoV-2 infection. MiXCR, applied by TCRdb to the 5' RACE reads, yields one record per CDR3 protein. The repertoire holds tens of thousands of distinct CDR3 sequences, around 13% seen once, with 1.2% in the top ten. The sample here was whole blood, taken at baseline. The receptors here all came from an adult who was a healthcare worker with PCR-confirmed SARS-CoV-2 infection or an uninfected control (not recorded which). The donor label of this sample is uncertain.

The rearrangement links TRBV5-1 to TRBJ2-3, with 8 bases lining up with TRBD2. CDR3 length: 20 residues. Germline CDR1 SGHRS, CDR2 YFSETQ. The J segment lost 5 bases and the V segment lost 0 bases, leaving 20 bases of the junction unmatched. The CDR3 loop reads CASSLESTSARGAFRDTQYF. Written as DNA, the CDR3 is TGCGCCAGCAGCTTGGAGTCTACCTCAGCGCGGGGGGCCTTCAGAGATACGCAGTATTTT.

This clonotype came up a few times. The rearrangement uses TRBV10-1 and TRBJ2-3, with 12 nucleotides matching TRBD1. V shed 4 bases, J shed 4 bases, and the junction held 6 bases outside the gene matches. CDR1 and CDR2 (germline): WNHNN, SYGVQD (reference sequence). The CDR3 has 16 amino acids. The CDR3 loop reads CASSVGTGGLSDTQYF. DNA of the CDR3: TGCGCCAGCAGTGTGGGGACAGGGGGCCTTTCAGATACGCAGTATTTT.

This clonotype was observed many times. This chain uses TRBV7-3 with TRBJ2-1; TRBD2 matches at 11 bases. This CDR3 region has 15 residues. Germline lookup yields CDR1 SGHTA and CDR2 FQGTGA. After removal of 4 bases from V and 6 bases from J, the junction contained 5 bases not matched to a gene. The CDR3 sequence: CASSSPGLAANEQFF. The DNA of the CDR3 is TGTGCCAGCAGCTCTCCGGGACTAGCGGCCAATGAGCAGTTCTTC.

This clonotype was detected many times. At one of its ends the junction is not consistent with the germline gene, which may arise from a read error. The V gene is TRBV29-1, the J gene TRBJ1-1, with no clear D. This CDR3 has 13 amino acids. CDR1 and CDR2 from the germline V gene are SQVTM and ANQGSEA. The CDR3 DNA reads TGCAGCGTTGAAGTTCCCCTGAACGCTGAAGCTTTCTTT. This codes for CSVEVPLNAEAFF. Full variable domain (rest looked up from reference TRBV29-1 and TRBJ1-1): SAVISQKPSRDICQRGTSLTIQCQVDSQVTMMFWYRQQPGQSLTLIATANQGSEATYESGFVIDKFPISRPNLTFSTLTVSNMSPEDSSIYLCSVEVPLNAEAFFGQGTRLTVV.

The chain is built from TRBV30 and TRBJ1-6; D unresolved. This CDR3 contains 14 residues. Deletions cut 0 bases from V and 9 bases from J, with 12 bases between. CDR1 is GTSNPN and CDR2 is SVGIG in the germline V gene (reference sequence). The CDR3 bases are TGTGCCTGGAGTGTGGGCTCCCAGAGTTCACCCCTCCACTTT. As protein: CAWSVGSQSSPLHF.

This clonotype was observed a few times. This chain links TRBV5-1 with TRBJ1-2, with a weak D call TRBD1 (5 bases). The CDR3 is 14 amino acids. In germline, CDR1 is SGHRS, CDR2 YFSETQ. Trimming stripped 0 bases from V and 8 bases from J, with 14 bases between. In DNA form, the CDR3 reads TGCGCCAGCAGCTTGGCCGGGGCCCAGCGAGGCTACACCTTC. This translates into CASSLAGAQRGYTF.

This clonotype was detected only a few times. The rearrangement uses TRBV3-1 and TRBJ2-1; TRBD1 or TRBD2 may be the D gene (6 bases each). Germline V gives CDR1 LGHDT, CDR2 YNNKEL (reference sequence). This CDR3 has 14 amino acids. Trimming removed 0 bases at V and 6 bases at J, with 9 bases between. CDR3 DNA sequence: TGTGCCAGCAGCCAAGATGGGGGGCCCAATGAGCAGTTCTTC. It translates to CASSQDGGPNEQFF.

This clonotype was observed at least ten times. The chain is built from TRBV6-5 and TRBJ1-2; D is perhaps TRBD1 (5 bases). The V gene's germline CDR1 is MNHEY and CDR2 SVGAGI. The CDR3 loop spans 15 amino acids. Trimming pared 2 bases from V and 4 bases from J, leaving 14 bases between. CDR3 loop: CASSYRMTGGYGYTF. As DNA, the CDR3 is TGTGCCAGCAGTTACCGAATGACGGGGGGCTATGGCTACACCTTC.

The CDR3 DNA reads TGTGCCAGCAGCCCAACAGGGGGCGCAGTCTATGGCTACACCTTC. Protein sequence: CASSPTGGAVYGYTF. The V call is TRBV3-1, the J call TRBJ1-2, with TRBD1 matching over 9 bases. J lost 4 bases, V lost 4 bases, and 7 bases had no gene match. Per germline, CDR1 LGHDT and CDR2 YNNKEL (reference sequence). This CDR3 has 15 residues.

The chain links TRBV7-3 to TRBJ2-5; D gene uncertain. V lost 2 bases to trimming and J lost 5 bases, with 9 bases between them. This CDR3 has 13 amino acids. Germline V CDR1 and CDR2: SGHTA, FQGTGA. CDR3 protein: CASSLSSYETQYF. The CDR3 DNA reads TGTGCCAGCAGCTTATCGTCGTATGAGACCCAGTACTTC.

The rearrangement joins TRBV7-9 to TRBJ2-5, with TRBD1 matching 8 bases. J lost 4 bases, V lost 5 bases, and 9 bases had no gene match. There are 15 residues in the CDR3. Germline V CDR1 and CDR2: SEHNR, FQNEAQ (reference sequence). The CDR3 here is CASSPRTGFVETQYF. The DNA of the CDR3 is TGTGCCAGCAGCCCCAGGACAGGGTTTGTAGAGACCCAGTACTTC.

This clonotype was seen ten or more times. This chain uses TRBV5-6 with TRBJ2-3; D is uncertain. Germline V CDR1 and CDR2: SGHDT, YYEEEE. There are 16 residues in the CDR3. V lost 1 base and J 3 bases, leaving 15 bases between the germline ends. The CDR3 sequence: CASSLTSTGGTDTQYF. The CDR3 DNA sequence: TGTGCCAGCAGCTTGACGTCAACCGGTGGGACAGATACGCAGTATTTT.

This clonotype was seen only a few times. The chain uses TRBV15 and TRBJ2-5, with D possibly TRBD1 on 5 matching bases. This CDR3 spans 13 amino acids. Germline assignment: CDR1 LNHNV and CDR2 YYDKDF (reference sequence). The V and J ends lost 9 bases and 4 bases respectively, with 15 bases between them. Written as DNA, the CDR3 is TGTGCCACTTGGCCGCAGGGTGGAGAGACCCAGTACTTC. This codes for CATWPQGGETQYF.

This chain connects TRBV28 to TRBJ1-1, with D possibly TRBD1 on 5 matching bases. Germline assignment: CDR1 MDHEN and CDR2 SYDVKM. This CDR3 spans 15 amino acids. V lost 0 bases and J lost 1, with 9 bases in between. The CDR3 spells CASSLWGTGNTEAFF. The CDR3 DNA follows: TGTGCCAGCAGTTTATGGGGGACGGGGAACACTGAAGCTTTCTTT.

This clonotype showed up many times. The chain couples TRBV20-1 to TRBJ2-1, with TRBD1 identical over 7 bases. V was clipped by 3 bases and J by 6 bases; unmatched bases: 11. CDR3 size: 15 residues. The germline gives CDR1 DFQATT, CDR2 SNEGSKA (reference sequence). CDR3 protein: CSASVGTDHANEQFF. CDR3 coding DNA: TGCAGTGCTAGTGTAGGGACAGATCATGCCAATGAGCAGTTCTTC.